What follows are 7 T cell receptor beta chains derived from one specimen sequenced in a study of T cells in Graves' hyperthyroidism and ophthalmopathy. Amplification of TCR beta CDR3 regions was performed using RNA transcripts as template. The study used the HTBI primer set for a first-round RT-PCR of the TCR CDR3. TCRdb ran MiXCR on the multiplex PCR reads and lists one entry per CDR3 protein. The sample has 550,000 to 650,000 distinct CDR3 sequences; around 13% are singletons. Sample: blood. The receptors were sampled from a woman aged 40 to 49 with Graves' hyperthyroidism.

This clonotype has ten or more counts. The chain links TRBV7-9 to TRBJ2-7; TRBD1 matches 8 bases. The CDR3 has 12 residues. V shed 5 bases, J shed 11 bases, and the junction held 8 bases outside the gene matches. Germline CDR1 is SEHNR and CDR2 is FQNEAQ (reference sequence). The CDR3 DNA follows: TGTGCCAGCAGCATCATTACAGGGGGAGAGTACTTC. Residues: CASSIITGGEYF.

The sample holds a few counts of this clonotype. The chain couples TRBV19 to TRBJ1-5; a possible D gene is TRBD1 (5 bases). There are 14 residues in the CDR3. Trimming cost V 7 bases and J 3 bases, with 13 bases left between them. CDR1 is LNHDA and CDR2 is SQIVND in the germline V gene (reference sequence). The CDR3 nucleotides are TGTGCCAGTACTGGGCAGGGTTTCAATCAGCCCCAGCATTTT. Encoded protein: CASTGQGFNQPQHF.

The V gene is TRBV14, the J gene TRBJ2-1; 8 bases map to TRBD1. The CDR3 totals 15 residues. The ends lost 5 bases at V and 6 bases at J; junction bases unmatched: 9. Germline V CDR1 and CDR2: SGHDN, FVKESK. The CDR3 is CASSNRDRSRNEQFF. CDR3 sequence (DNA): TGTGCCAGCAGCAACCGGGACAGGTCCCGCAATGAGCAGTTCTTC.

This clonotype has a handful of counts. CDR3 sequence reads: CASSYLGTGSYNEQFF. CDR3 sequence (DNA): TGTGCCAGCAGTTACTTAGGGACAGGCTCCTACAATGAGCAGTTCTTC. The chain combines TRBV6-2 or TRBV6-3 with TRBJ2-1, with 8 bases fitting TRBD1. From germline, CDR1 is MNHEY and CDR2 SVGEGT. Trimming at V came to 1 base and at J to 0 bases, leaving 2 bases not matched to a gene. The CDR3 has 16 residues.

The sample holds a few counts of this clonotype. The chain uses TRBV5-5 and TRBJ2-5; maybe TRBD1 (5 bases). The germline CDR1 and CDR2 sequences are SGHKS and YYEKEE (reference sequence). The CDR3 is 14 residues long. The ends were cut back, 0 bases at V and 9 bases at J, with 15 bases in the middle. CDR3 in DNA: TGTGCCAGCAGCTTGGACGCCGTCCAGGGTGCCCAGTACTTC. As protein: CASSLDAVQGAQYF.

The CDR3 sequence: CASSPQTSGSDGYTF. DNA of the CDR3: TGTGCCAGCAGCCCCCAGACGTCCGGCTCCGATGGCTACACCTTC. This chain links TRBV7-6 with TRBJ1-2, with D unresolved. The CDR3 runs 15 residues. V lost 5 bases, J lost 6 bases, and 19 bases lay in between. Germline V gives CDR1 SGHVS, CDR2 FNYEAQ.

In its sample, this clonotype was seen many times. J is TRBJ2-3 and V is TRBV18; no clear D gene. Looked up from germline, CDR1 is KGHSH and CDR2 is LQKENI. Trimming removed 2 bases from V and 5 bases from J, with 8 bases in between. The CDR3 runs to 13 residues. The CDR3 reads CASSPRNEDTQYF. CDR3 coding DNA: TGTGCCAGCTCACCAAGGAATGAAGATACGCAGTATTTT.